A single T cell receptor beta chain is shown here with its context. Germline lookup yields CDR1 MNHEY and CDR2 SMNVEV (reference sequence). With 5 bases removed from V and 5 bases from J, the gap between germline ends came to 12 bases. The CDR3 is 13 amino acids. In the authors' workflow: Amplification of reference gene primers was used by the study to estimate nucleated cell counts. Profiling relied on immunoSEQ multiplex PCR, and the TCRdb table lists in-frame clones only, not all of them. Clonal size and the V and J genes are those of that table, whereas D and trimming came from the DNA. The sample shows over 65,000 clones, around nine tenths of them seen only once. The data were obtained in a study of blood T cell repertoires in COVID-19. Study-level background: Whether acute or convalescent, the COVID-19 samples came from the United States, Italy and Spain. Sources were T cells, B-cell-depleted T cells, or PBMCs; the material itself was cDNA or gDNA.

The receptor was isolated from a woman older than 75 with acute or convalescent COVID-19. The material sequenced was peripheral blood. The gene calls are TRBV27 and TRBJ1-2; D gene unclear. The CDR3 DNA reads as TGTGCCAGCAGTCCACAGAGTCTTTATGGCTACACCTTC. Translated, it gives CASSPQSLYGYTF.